This TCR beta chain stems from a study of CD8 T cells in Susac syndrome. CD8+ and CD4+ T cells from blood underwent TCR beta sequencing. Matched for age and sex, the controls were healthy donors. CD8+ and CD4+ T cells were negatively isolated; TEMRA cells were FACS-enriched. Reverse transcription used roughly 0.45 to 1 ug RNA and random hexamers. A single record per CDR3 protein comes from TCRdb applying MiXCR to the immunoSEQ multiplex PCR reads. This table holds 180,000 or so distinct CDR3 sequences, more than 90% found once. From germline, CDR1 is DFQATT and CDR2 SNEGSKA (reference sequence). The germline V and J ends were trimmed by 3 bases and 11 bases, with 11 bases remaining between them. This CDR3 is built from 12 residues.

The sequenced material came from CD4+ T cells from PBMCs. The source is a human donor in good health. The gene calls are TRBV20-1 and TRBJ1-6; perhaps TRBD1 as D (5 bases). The CDR3 loop is CSASWGDAPLHF. The CDR3 DNA reads TGCAGTGCTAGTTGGGGGGACGCACCCCTCCACTTT.